This T cell receptor (beta chain) stems from a study of blood T cell repertoires in COVID-19. In the study overall: Acute-phase and convalescent COVID-19 samples originated in the United States, Italy and Spain. T cells, B-cell-depleted T cells, or PBMCs provided the cDNA or gDNA that served as material.

In the original processing: Estimation of nucleated cell counts was performed using reference gene primer amplification. Libraries were prepared by immunoSEQ multiplex PCR; TCRdb keeps only in-frame clonotypes and omits some of them. V, J and clone size were drawn from that table, and D and trimming were deduced from the DNA. The table lists approximately 360,000 clones, 90% of them singletons. The J segment lost 3 bases and the V segment lost 4 bases, leaving 3 bases of the junction unmatched. The CDR3 is 15 amino acids. Germline V gene lookup returns CDR1 MNHEY and CDR2 SVGAGI. The J gene is TRBJ1-5, the V gene TRBV6-5, with 10 bases lining up with TRBD1. The sequence was collected from a man between 18 and 35 years old with active or convalescent COVID-19. Specimen: peripheral blood. The CDR3 is CASSSDRGANQPQHF. CDR3 nucleotides: TGTGCCAGCAGTTCGGACAGGGGGGCCAATCAGCCCCAGCATTTT.